Listed here is a single T cell receptor beta chain. These data are taken from a study of blood T cell repertoires in COVID-19. Study information: From the United States, Italy and Spain came samples of acute and convalescent COVID-19. From T cells, B-cell-depleted T cells, or PBMCs came the material, which was cDNA or gDNA.

Original analysis: Amplification with reference gene primers provided the estimates of nucleated cell counts. Repertoires were generated with immunoSEQ multiplex PCR, while TCRdb's copy carries only in-frame clones and drops some. V and J calls and clone size are given by that table; D and trimming were obtained from the DNA. In the table there are about 120,000 clones, more than 75% of which are singletons. The specimen sequenced was peripheral blood. This TCR was recovered from a man aged 60-69 years with acute or convalescent COVID-19.

The DNA of the CDR3 is TGTGCCAGAAGCTTGGGAGGCTCAGGGCGGACTCAGCCCCAGCATTTT. Protein: CARSLGGSGRTQPQHF. The chain is built from TRBV5-3 and TRBJ1-5; D is perhaps TRBD1 (5 bases). TRBV5-3 is designated an ORF whose function remains uncertain. The CDR3 is 16 amino acids. Trimming took off 0 bases at V and 6 bases at J, with 16 bases between the two ends.